This is a list of T cell receptor beta chains from one sample in a study of OX40 agonist ivuxolimab in advanced cancers. Sequenced by immunoSEQ multiplex PCR; TCRdb stores in-frame clones only, minus some. The sample has more than 55,000 clones, about 85% seen once. The starting material was CD4+ or CD8+ T cells sorted from blood, obtained in a trial of the OX40 agonist ivuxolimab. The receptors were sampled from an adult with an advanced solid tumor such as melanoma, head and neck, liver or kidney cancer. Each CDR3 is given with its conserved first and last residue. The D gene is left open where the match is weak. Size tells how often a clone was seen (once, few, many) or the class of an expanded clone, and some rows leave it out.

length	size	V	D	J	CDR3	DNA
16	-	TRBV5-4	TRBD1	TRBJ2-1	CASSLGGQGALDEQFF	TGTGCCAGCAGCTTGGGGGGACAGGGGGCGTTGGATGAGCAGTTCTTC
14	-	TRBV5-1	TRBD1	TRBJ2-7	CASSLVGGPYEQYF	TGCGCCAGCAGCTTGGTAGGGGGCCCCTACGAGCAGTACTTC
13	-	TRBV28	-	TRBJ2-5	CASTQGIIETQYF	TGTGCCAGCACACAGGGAATTATCGAGACCCAGTACTTC
14	-	TRBV6-6	-	TRBJ1-4	CASSPGLFNEKLFF	TGTGCCAGCAGTCCCGGGCTGTTTAATGAAAAACTGTTTTTT
17	-	TRBV27	TRBD2	TRBJ2-1	CASSPGTSGGIYNEQFF	TGTGCCAGCAGTCCTGGGACTAGCGGGGGGATTTACAATGAGCAGTTCTTC
14	-	TRBV6-6	-	TRBJ1-6	CASNQGSYNSPLHF	TGTGCCAGCAACCAGGGGTCCTATAATTCACCCCTCCACTTT
15	few	TRBV5-6	TRBD1	TRBJ1-2	CASSAVRDRNYGYTF	TGTGCCAGCAGCGCAGTCCGGGACAGGAACTATGGCTACACCTTC
13	-	TRBV9	-	TRBJ2-7	CASSAPNSYEQYF	TGTGCCAGCAGCGCCCCCAACTCCTACGAGCAGTACTTC
16	-	TRBV6-5	TRBD1	TRBJ1-4	CASSYSSQGAREKLFF	TGTGCCAGCAGTTACTCGTCGCAGGGGGCTCGGGAAAAACTGTTTTTT
17	large	TRBV11-3	TRBD2	TRBJ2-1	CASSAIPGLAGYNEQFF	TGTGCCAGCAGCGCCATACCGGGACTAGCGGGGTACAATGAGCAGTTCTTC
15	once	TRBV10-3	-	TRBJ2-3	CAISGATSRADTQYF	TGTGCCATCTCGGGGGCGACTAGCAGAGCAGATACGCAGTATTTT
13	-	TRBV28	-	TRBJ1-2	CASSRDKPYGYTF	TGTGCCAGCAGTCGGGACAAGCCCTATGGCTACACCTTC
14	-	TRBV11-1	-	TRBJ2-7	CASSPRGGYYEQYF	TGTGCCAGCAGCCCCAGGGGAGGATACTACGAGCAGTACTTC
15	-	TRBV6-4	-	TRBJ2-3	CASSESSGSTDTQYF	TGTGCCAGCAGTGAATCGAGCGGGAGCACAGATACGCAGTATTTT
15	-	TRBV5-1	TRBD2	TRBJ2-7	CASSLVGLAGVEQYF	TGCGCCAGCAGCTTGGTCGGACTAGCGGGAGTCGAGCAGTACTTC
16	-	TRBV28	TRBD2	TRBJ2-1	CASSKTTGTSYNEQFF	TGTGCCAGCAGTAAGACGACCGGGACTAGCTACAATGAGCAGTTCTTC
12	-	TRBV28	-	TRBJ1-5	CASSLWSQPQHF	TGTGCCAGCAGTTTATGGTCCCAGCCCCAGCATTTT